Shown below are 19 T cell receptor beta chains from a single sample sequenced in a study of blood T cell repertoires in COVID-19. Profiled with immunoSEQ multiplex PCR; TCRdb holds only in-frame clones, not every one. Of over 85,000 clones in the sample, 75% to 90% are singletons; the top ten hold less than 9%. The sequenced material came from peripheral blood. The receptors were gathered from a man in his fifties or sixties with acute or convalescent COVID-19.

The rearrangement uses TRBV3-1 (or the pseudogene TRBV3-2) and TRBJ2-2, with TRBD1 matching 7 bases. Trimming removed 1 base from V and 6 bases from J; junction bases left unmatched: 5. The CDR3 loop spans 15 amino acids. CDR1 and CDR2 (germline): LGHDT, YNNKEL (reference sequence). As DNA, the CDR3 is TGTGCCAGCAGCCAAGGGGACAGTTGGGCCGGGGAGCTGTTTTTT. Its protein product is CASSQGDSWAGELFF.

V gene TRBV5-1 combines with J gene TRBJ2-2, with a weak D call TRBD1 (6 bases). Germline CDR1 is SGHRS and CDR2 is YFSETQ. CDR3 size: 14 residues. V was cut by 3 bases and J by 4 bases, with 10 bases left in between. CDR3 nucleotides: TGCGCCAGCAGCTCAGGGGTTGGCACCGGGGAGCTGTTTTTT. Its protein product is CASSSGVGTGELFF.

The genes are TRBV28 and TRBJ1-4; 11 bases are a match to TRBD1. Looked up from germline, CDR1 is MDHEN and CDR2 is SYDVKM. CDR3 length equals 16 residues. The junction had 10 bases not matched to a gene; V was cut back by 5 bases and J by 8 bases. The CDR3 is CASSLSGTGGFEKLFF. The CDR3 region has the DNA TGTGCCAGCAGTCTCAGTGGGACAGGGGGATTCGAAAAACTGTTTTTT.

The genes are TRBV6-5 and TRBJ1-1, with 7 bases that match TRBD1. The trim removed 6 bases at V and 4 bases at J, leaving 5 bases unmatched. The CDR3 is 13 residues long. Per the germline V gene, CDR1 is MNHEY and CDR2 is SVGAGI. The DNA for the CDR3 is TGTGCCAGCAGCTCGACAGGGCTCACTGAAGCTTTCTTT. It encodes CASSSTGLTEAFF.

This chain joins TRBV2 and TRBJ1-1; D is perhaps TRBD1 (5 bases). V was cut by 2 bases and J by 7 bases, with 14 bases left in between. The CDR3 has 14 residues. CDR1 and CDR2 (germline): SNHLY, FYNNEI. The CDR3 sequence is CASSESRNRIEAFF. CDR3 sequence (DNA): TGTGCCAGCAGTGAATCTAGGAACAGGATTGAAGCTTTCTTT. The full variable domain, with the rest looked up from reference TRBV2 and TRBJ1-1, is EPEVTQTPSHQVTQMGQEVILRCVPISNHLYFYWYRQILGQKVEFLVSFYNNEISEKSEIFDDQFSVERPDGSNFTLKIRSTKLEDSAMYFCASSESRNRIEAFFGQGTRLTVV.

V is TRBV7-8 and J is TRBJ1-1, with D tentatively TRBD1 (5 bases). Germline V gene sequence: CDR1 SGHVS, CDR2 FQNEAQ. This CDR3 contains 12 residues. V dropped 1 base and J dropped 11 bases, with 11 bases sitting between them. CDR3 sequence reads: CASSLEGHRAFF. The CDR3 DNA follows: TGTGCCAGCAGCTTAGAAGGACACAGGGCTTTCTTT.

The J gene is TRBJ2-7, the V gene TRBV10-3; tentative D call: TRBD1 (6 bases). The CDR3 consists of 14 residues. The V gene lost 3 bases and the J gene lost 4 bases, with 13 bases spanning the gap. Germline V gene data show CDR1 as ENHRY and CDR2 as SYGVKD. CDR3 in amino acids: CAISETGSGYEQYF. The CDR3 nucleotides read TGTGCCATCAGTGAAACAGGGTCCGGGTACGAGCAGTACTTC.

This clone has just one count. This chain uses TRBV10-3 with TRBJ2-3; D remains ambiguous. V shed 2 bases and J shed 10 bases, with 7 bases lying between them. The CDR3 is 11 residues long. Looked up from germline, CDR1 is ENHRY and CDR2 is SYGVKD. CDR3: CAISEGIAQYF. In DNA, the CDR3 is TGTGCCATCAGTGAGGGCATCGCGCAGTATTTT.

CDR3 DNA: TGCGCCAGCAGCTTGGAGGGCAGGGTCTACGAGCAGTACTTC. It codes for CASSLEGRVYEQYF. The rearrangement joins TRBV5-1 to TRBJ2-7; D is possibly TRBD1 (5 bases). CDR1 and CDR2 (germline): SGHRS, YFSETQ. This CDR3 comprises 14 residues. The ends were cut back, 0 bases at V and 3 bases at J, with 10 bases in the middle.

In its sample, this clone was seen once. The chain links TRBV29-1 to TRBJ1-1; 10 nucleotides agree with TRBD1. V gave up 5 bases and J gave up 5 bases; unmatched junction bases: 8. The CDR3 extends over 14 amino acids. The germline V gene has CDR1 SQVTM and CDR2 ANQGSEA. CDR3 coding DNA: TGCAGCGTTAGCGGACAGGGGGGGTCAACTGAAGCTTTCTTT. Translating gives CSVSGQGGSTEAFF.

In this sample, this clone turned up a few times. This rearrangement joins TRBV10-3 to TRBJ1-6, with D perhaps TRBD1 (5 bases). The V end was cut by 4 bases, the J end by 6 bases, with 16 bases between. There are 16 residues in the CDR3. Germline CDR1 reads ENHRY; CDR2 reads SYGVKD. CDR3 DNA sequence: TGTGCCATCAGTGGCCCTCGCGGGGCGACTAATTCACCCCTCCACTTT. Translated, it gives CAISGPRGATNSPLHF.

This chain connects TRBV27 to TRBJ2-2; weak D call: TRBD2 (5 bases). In germline, CDR1 is MNHEY, CDR2 SMNVEV (reference sequence). Trimming cost V 6 bases and J 0 bases, with 8 bases left between them. The CDR3 covers 14 residues. The CDR3 DNA follows: TGTGCCAGCAGAGACTATACGAACACCGGGGAGCTGTTTTTT. This codes for CASRDYTNTGELFF.

The chain has TRBV11-2 and TRBJ1-1, with TRBD1 matching 7 bases. The CDR3 is made up of 14 amino acids. From germline, CDR1 is SGHAT and CDR2 FQNNGV. V lost 5 bases, J lost 5 bases, and 8 bases stayed unmatched. CDR3 sequence (DNA): TGTGCCAGCAGCCGTCGACAGGGTCGTACTGAAGCTTTCTTT. Its protein is CASSRRQGRTEAFF.

The genes are TRBV7-2 and TRBJ2-3, with D possibly being TRBD1 (7 bases). The CDR3 contains 17 residues. Trimming took off 3 bases at V and 1 base at J, with 17 bases between the two ends. Germline CDR1 reads SGHTA; CDR2 reads FQGNSA. In nucleotides, the CDR3 is TGTGCCAGCAGCTTTGGAGGGACAGTGAAGGGCACAGATACGCAGTATTTT. Translated, it gives CASSFGGTVKGTDTQYF.

The V gene is TRBV11-1, the J gene TRBJ2-6; D remains ambiguous. Germline V gene data show CDR1 as SGHAT and CDR2 as FQDESV (reference sequence). The CDR3 sequence is 15 residues long. Trimming removed 1 base from V and 4 bases from J, with 8 bases in between. CDR3 region: CASSLEAAGANVLTF. The DNA for the CDR3 is TGTGCCAGCAGCTTAGAGGCGGCCGGGGCCAACGTCCTGACTTTC.

The chain joins TRBV29-1 to TRBJ2-5, with TRBD2 matching over 10 bases. The junction had 6 bases not matched to a gene; V was cut back by 4 bases and J by 4 bases. Germline V gene sequence: CDR1 SQVTM, CDR2 ANQGSEA. The CDR3 length is 14 residues. For the CDR3, the DNA is TGCAGCGTTGGGCCTAGCGGGAGACCAGAGACCCAGTACTTC. Protein: CSVGPSGRPETQYF. The full variable domain, completed using reference TRBV29-1 and TRBJ2-5, is SAVISQKPSRDICQRGTSLTIQCQVDSQVTMMFWYRQQPGQSLTLIATANQGSEATYESGFVIDKFPISRPNLTFSTLTVSNMSPEDSSIYLCSVGPSGRPETQYFGPGTRLLVL.

The V call is TRBV5-6, the J call TRBJ2-7; 7 positions match TRBD1. The trim removed 0 bases at V and 2 bases at J, leaving 5 bases unmatched. There are 15 residues in the CDR3. Germline CDR1 and CDR2: SGHDT and YYEEEE. The CDR3 region has the DNA TGTGCCAGCAGCTTGGAAGGACAGGTAACCTACGAGCAGTACTTC. As protein: CASSLEGQVTYEQYF.

The chain joins TRBV7-8 to TRBJ1-4, with D unresolved. The ends were cut back, 5 bases at V and 7 bases at J, with 8 bases in the middle. The CDR3 is 12 amino acids. CDR1 and CDR2 (germline): SGHVS, FQNEAQ. The CDR3 DNA sequence: TGTGCCAGCAGCCTCGGCGGTGAAAAACTGTTTTTT. This sequence encodes CASSLGGEKLFF.

The chain carries TRBV27 and TRBJ2-7; TRBD2 matches at 11 bases. This CDR3 comprises 20 residues. V shed 5 bases, J shed 2 bases, and the junction held 20 bases outside the gene matches. CDR1 and CDR2 from the germline V gene are MNHEY and SMNVEV (reference sequence). The DNA for the CDR3 is TGTGCCAGCAGTCGGTTTACTAGCGGGAGAAGAACGGTGACTCCCTACGAGCAGTACTTC. This gives the protein CASSRFTSGRRTVTPYEQYF.